These T cell receptor beta chains were read from a single sample in a study of Graves' ophthalmopathy and Graves' hyperthyroidism. From the multiplex PCR reads, TCRdb called clonotypes with MiXCR, one entry per CDR3 protein. The sample includes approximately 540,000 distinct CDR3 sequences, roughly 40% of them seen just once. Sequencing was carried out using peripheral blood or thyroid tissue (not recorded which). The receptors shown here come from an adult man with Graves' hyperthyroidism. CDR3s include the opening cysteine and the closing phenylalanine or tryptophan. Fields, in order: V gene, J gene, D gene, CDR3 length, clone size, CDR3 protein, CDR3 DNA. D genes are given only for firm matches. Only part of the rows carry a size: once, few, many, or a class if the clone is expanded.

>TRBV10-3|TRBJ1-2|NA|14|few
CASLVDTTNYGYTF
TGTGCCAGCCTTGTGGACACTACTAACTATGGCTACACCTTC
>TRBV7-9|TRBJ2-7|NA|12|many
CASSFPTGEQYF
TGTGCCAGCAGCTTTCCCACGGGCGAGCAGTACTTC
>TRBV2|TRBJ1-4|NA|17|NA
CASTPMKGGGTNEKLFF
TGTGCCAGCACCCCTATGAAGGGGGGGGGAACTAATGAAAAACTGTTTTTT
>TRBV2|TRBJ2-3|TRBD2|15|NA
CVRTPGLAGADTQYF
TGTGTCCGCACTCCGGGACTAGCGGGAGCTGACACGCAGTATTTT
>TRBV20-1|TRBJ1-1|NA|14|many
CSARVNGGNTEAFF
TGCAGTGCTAGAGTGAATGGAGGGAACACTGAAGCTTTCTTT
>TRBV10-2|TRBJ2-2|NA|11|many
CASSDPLELFF
TGCGCCAGCAGTGATCCGTTGGAGCTGTTTTTT
>TRBV5-8|TRBJ1-1|TRBD1|15|few
CASSLREGALAEAFF
TGTGCCAGCAGCTTGCGGGAGGGGGCTTTGGCTGAAGCTTTCTTT
>TRBV4-1|TRBJ2-5|TRBD1|17|NA
CASSLQGGQLLGETQYF
TGCGCCAGCAGCCTGCAAGGGGGACAGCTCCTTGGAGAGACCCAGTACTTC
>TRBV5-1|TRBJ1-5|TRBD1|15|many
CASSLEGQYYQPQHF
TGCGCCAGCAGCTTGGAGGGACAGTACTATCAGCCCCAGCATTTT
>TRBV15|TRBJ2-5|NA|14|NA
CATSRDVGGETQYF
TGTGCCACCAGCAGAGATGTGGGGGGAGAGACCCAGTACTTC
>TRBV29-1|TRBJ2-1|NA|14|NA
CSVEELQQYNEQFF
TGCAGCGTTGAAGAATTACAGCAATACAATGAGCAGTTCTTC
>TRBV29-1|TRBJ2-3|NA|14|NA
CSVDEAVGTDTQYF
TGCAGCGTTGACGAGGCCGTGGGCACAGATACGCAGTATTTT
>TRBV6-5|TRBJ1-6|TRBD1|16|NA
CASSDPSGTGNSPLHF
TGTGCCAGCAGTGACCCCTCCGGGACAGGGAATTCACCCCTCCACTTT
>TRBV7-9|TRBJ2-7|TRBD1|15|few
CASSSRQGPYYEQYF
TGTGCCAGCAGCTCCAGACAGGGACCTTATTACGAGCAGTACTTC
>TRBV27|TRBJ2-7|NA|13|many
CASSDGVPYEQYF
TGTGCCAGCAGCGATGGCGTCCCCTACGAGCAGTACTTC
>TRBV6-5|TRBJ1-2|NA|16|many
CASSYSEGLANYGYTF
TGTGCCAGCAGTTACTCCGAAGGGTTAGCTAACTATGGCTACACCTTC
>TRBV2|TRBJ2-1|NA|14|NA
CASSETGNYNEQFF
TGTGCCAGCAGTGAAACGGGCAACTACAATGAGCAGTTCTTC
>TRBV5-8|TRBJ2-6|NA|15|many
CASSRSGSGANVLTF
TGTGCCAGCAGCCGGAGCGGCTCTGGGGCCAACGTCCTGACTTTC
>TRBV30|TRBJ1-5|NA|12|few
CAWSVSKGPQHF
TGTGCCTGGAGTGTATCAAAGGGTCCCCAGCATTTT
>TRBV4-1|TRBJ1-1|NA|15|NA
CASSQDRQGITEAFF
TGCGCCAGCAGCCAAGATCGGCAGGGGATCACTGAAGCTTTCTTT
>TRBV28|TRBJ1-4|NA|15|NA
CASSSTGASNEKLFF
TGTGCCAGCAGTTCGACAGGCGCCTCTAATGAAAAACTGTTTTTT
>TRBV12-3/TRBV12-4|TRBJ1-6|NA|15|NA
CASSPGPSPQSPLHF
TGTGCCAGCAGCCCGGGACCATCTCCGCAATCACCCCTCCACTTT
>TRBV4-2|TRBJ2-7|NA|15|few
CASSQDRDPAYEQYF
TGTGCCAGCAGCCAGGACCGAGACCCGGCCTACGAGCAGTACTTC
>TRBV25-1|TRBJ1-6|NA|16|NA
CASSESGASHNSPLHF
TGTGCCAGCAGTGAATCGGGAGCCTCCCATAATTCACCCCTCCACTTT
>TRBV11-2|TRBJ1-5|TRBD1|15|NA
CASRRGDRVPQPQHF
TGTGCCAGCAGGAGAGGGGACAGGGTTCCTCAGCCCCAGCATTTT
>TRBV6-1|TRBJ2-1|NA|15|NA
CASSYDIPRAEEQFF
TGTGCCAGCAGTTACGATATACCCAGGGCGGAGGAGCAGTTCTTC
>TRBV24-1|TRBJ2-5|TRBD2|16|NA
CATSEETSGGQETQYF
TGTGCCACCAGTGAGGAGACTAGCGGGGGGCAAGAGACCCAGTACTTC
>TRBV2|TRBJ1-5|NA|13|many
CASSWDPNQPQHF
TGTGCCAGCAGCTGGGACCCCAATCAGCCCCAGCATTTT
>TRBV10-3|TRBJ2-6|TRBD1|18|NA
CAISESGGRGFGANVLTF
TGTGCCATCAGTGAGTCCGGTGGCAGGGGGTTTGGGGCCAACGTCCTGACTTTC
>TRBV9|TRBJ1-2|NA|14|many
CASSAGGRNYGYTF
TGTGCCAGCAGCGCCGGTGGGCGTAACTATGGCTACACCTTC
>TRBV12-3/TRBV12-4|TRBJ1-2|NA|14|many
CASYNYHGGGGYTF
TGTGCCAGCTACAATTACCACGGGGGCGGAGGCTACACCTTC
>TRBV19|TRBJ1-5|TRBD1|17|NA
CAWSVRGTGEARQPQHF
TGTGCCTGGAGTGTACGGGGGACAGGGGAAGCAAGGCAGCCCCAGCATTTT
>TRBV9|TRBJ2-5|NA|13|many
CASSVIEKETQYF
TGTGCCAGCAGCGTTATAGAGAAAGAGACCCAGTACTTC
>TRBV7-9|TRBJ1-4|TRBD1|17|NA
CASSRPGQGATNEKPFF
TGTGCCAGCAGCCGACCGGGACAGGGGGCGACTAATGAAAAACCGTTTTTT
>TRBV5-1|TRBJ2-7|NA|18|NA
CASSLGPGGPSMAYEQYF
TGCGCCAGCAGCTTGGGGCCGGGGGGCCCTTCCATGGCCTACGAGCAGTACTTC
>TRBV2|TRBJ1-5|NA|15|many
CASSGEPSSNQPQHF
TGTGCCAGCAGTGGAGAACCGTCTAGCAATCAGCCCCAGCATTTT
>TRBV10-2|TRBJ1-5|NA|12|many
CASGGGMEPQHF
TGCGCCAGCGGCGGGGGGATGGAGCCCCAGCATTTT
>TRBV4-1|TRBJ1-4|NA|14|NA
CASNQEQDSGKLFF
TGCGCCAGCAACCAAGAACAAGATTCGGGAAAACTGTTTTTT
>TRBV11-2|TRBJ1-1|NA|11|many
CASSLDHEAFF
TGTGCCAGCAGCCTCGACCATGAAGCTTTCTTT
>TRBV6-2/TRBV6-3|TRBJ1-1|NA|13|many
CASRPDGLTEAFF
TGTGCCAGCAGACCGGACGGGCTCACTGAAGCTTTCTTT
>TRBV29-1|TRBJ1-3|TRBD1|12|NA
CSVKTGGNTIYF
TGCAGCGTTAAGACAGGGGGGAACACCATATATTTT
>TRBV7-9|TRBJ1-6|NA|15|many
CASSVSDRPLSPLHF
TGTGCCAGCAGCGTCTCGGACAGACCCCTTTCACCCCTCCACTTT
>TRBV5-1|TRBJ1-1|NA|13|many
CASAMGGNTEAFF
TGCGCCAGCGCCATGGGAGGGAACACTGAAGCTTTCTTT
>TRBV29-1|TRBJ2-5|TRBD2|14|NA
CSARPGLAGGTQYF
TGCAGTGCTAGACCGGGACTAGCAGGAGGGACCCAGTACTTC
>TRBV5-1|TRBJ1-1|TRBD1|15|few
CASSGWTGKNTEAFF
TGCGCCAGCAGCGGTTGGACAGGAAAGAACACTGAAGCTTTCTTT
>TRBV7-9|TRBJ1-1|NA|11|many
CASSLDREAFF
TGTGCCAGCAGCTTAGATCGGGAAGCTTTCTTT
>TRBV5-4|TRBJ2-7|TRBD1|14|NA
CASRRQGQDYEQYF
TGTGCCAGCAGGCGCCAGGGACAGGACTACGAGCAGTACTTC
>TRBV7-6|TRBJ2-2|TRBD2|16|many
CASSQTSGSVAGELFF
TGTGCCAGCAGCCAAACTAGCGGGAGCGTCGCCGGGGAGCTGTTTTTT
>TRBV2|TRBJ1-5|NA|15|many
CASTISGVGNQPQHF
TGTGCCAGCACCATATCAGGGGTGGGCAATCAGCCCCAGCATTTT
>TRBV12-3/TRBV12-4|TRBJ2-6|TRBD1|17|few
CASRRQGGFSGANVLTF
TGTGCCAGCAGACGACAGGGGGGGTTCTCTGGGGCCAACGTCCTGACTTTC
>TRBV29-1|TRBJ1-2|NA|13|NA
CSLSQGRDYGYTF
TGCAGCTTGTCTCAGGGACGGGACTATGGCTACACCTTC
>TRBV2|TRBJ1-6|NA|13|many
CASSEGGNSPLHF
TGTGCCAGCAGTGAGGGGGGAAATTCACCCCTCCACTTT
>TRBV19|TRBJ1-1|NA|13|many
CASSISGSSKAFF
TGTGCCAGTAGTATCTCCGGCAGCAGCAAAGCTTTCTTT
>TRBV29-1|TRBJ2-7|NA|14|many
CSVTRGGSSYEQYF
TGCAGCGTTACCAGGGGCGGGAGCTCCTACGAGCAGTACTTC
>TRBV2|TRBJ2-2|TRBD2|17|many
CARAAPGLAGVRGELFF
TGTGCCAGGGCAGCCCCGGGACTAGCGGGAGTTCGAGGGGAGCTGTTTTTT